The 8 T cell receptor beta chains in this list originate from one sample, sequenced in a study of T cells in Graves' hyperthyroidism and ophthalmopathy (dated by TCRdb to about 2019). Receptor amplification or capture employed multiplex PCR. TCRdb lists the instrument as Illumina HiSeq 2000. TCR beta CDR3 regions were amplified from RNA transcripts. The first round of RT-PCR for the TCR CDR3 was performed with the HTBI primer set and the Qiagen OneStep RT-PCR kit. The public reads were reanalyzed by TCRdb: fastp trimming at Q25, MiXCR alignment, in-frame beta chains only. Merged by CDR3 protein, the rows form single entries marked with the most common genes and DNA. The sample table records 300,000 or so distinct CDR3 sequences; 15% to 20% of these occur just once. Clones ranked in the top ten supply under 55% of the sample. The sample taken for sequencing was blood. The receptors were gathered from a woman aged 45-65 years with Graves' hyperthyroidism.

This clonotype has ten or more counts. The chain links TRBV11-2 to TRBJ2-5; 9 bases agree with TRBD1. The germline CDR1 and CDR2 sequences are SGHAT and FQNNGV. After removal of 4 bases from V and 4 bases from J, the junction contained 4 bases not matched to a gene. CDR3 length: 14 amino acids. CDR3 sequence (DNA): TGTGCCAGCAGCTACGGACAGGGGTCAGAGACCCAGTACTTC. Translation gives CASSYGQGSETQYF. The whole variable domain, remainder taken from reference TRBV11-2 and TRBJ2-5, is EAGVAQSPRYKIIEKRQSVAFWCNPISGHATLYWYQQILGQGPKLLIQFQNNGVVDDSQLPKDRFSAERLKGVDSTLKIQPAKLEDSAVYLCASSYGQGSETQYFGPGTRLLVL.

This clonotype came up many times. This chain connects TRBV7-2 to TRBJ1-1; D unresolved. There are 14 residues in the CDR3. V was shortened by 6 bases and J by 1 base, with 12 bases between the two germline ends. Germline CDR1 reads SGHTA; CDR2 reads FQGNSA. The CDR3 protein is CASSSSPGNTEAFF. CDR3 DNA: TGTGCCAGCAGTTCCTCCCCAGGGAACACTGAAGCTTTCTTT.

This clonotype appeared a few times. The chain combines TRBV19 with TRBJ2-1, with 8 bases fitting TRBD1. Losses at the gene ends were 8 bases for V and 8 bases for J; bases not matched to a gene: 11. Germline CDR1 LNHDA, CDR2 SQIVND (reference sequence). The CDR3 length is 14 residues. The chain's CDR3 is CASLRDRYSDEQFF. For the CDR3, the DNA is TGTGCCAGTCTAAGGGACAGGTATTCGGATGAGCAGTTCTTC. Filled out from reference TRBV19 and TRBJ2-1, the complete variable domain reads DGGITQSPKYLFRKEGQNVTLSCEQNLNHDAMYWYRQDPGQGLRLIYYSQIVNDFQKGDIAEGYSVSREKKESFPLTVTSAQKNPTAFYLCASLRDRYSDEQFFGPGTRLTVL.

This clonotype was seen a handful of times. This chain links TRBV5-6 with TRBJ2-3; D is undetermined. Germline assignment: CDR1 SGHDT and CDR2 YYEEEE. V lost 4 bases to trimming and J lost 10 bases, with 13 bases between them. This CDR3 has 12 amino acids. CDR3 residues: CASSSTPGAQYF. In nucleotides, the CDR3 is TGTGCCAGCAGCAGTACGCCGGGCGCGCAGTATTTT.

This clonotype was recorded at least ten times. The chain joins TRBV18 to TRBJ1-1; D ambiguous. Germline V gene lookup returns CDR1 KGHSH and CDR2 LQKENI. The CDR3 consists of 14 residues. Trimming pared 4 bases from V and 1 base from J, leaving 10 bases between. CDR3 in amino acids: CASSRGAENTEAFF. As DNA, the CDR3 is TGTGCCAGCTCACGGGGAGCCGAGAACACTGAAGCTTTCTTT.

In this sample, this clonotype turned up a few times. The chain carries TRBV29-1 and TRBJ2-1; the D is unclear. V lost 1 base and J lost 3, with 1 base in between. The CDR3 loop spans 11 amino acids. Germline values: CDR1 SQVTM, CDR2 ANQGSEA. The CDR3 loop is CSVEVYNEQFF. The CDR3 DNA sequence: TGCAGCGTTGAAGTCTACAATGAGCAGTTCTTC.

This clonotype was picked up a small number of times. The chain combines TRBV20-1 with TRBJ2-3; the D is unclear. The CDR3 is 14 residues long. Trimming shortened V by 1 base and J by 0 bases, and 8 bases separated the two germline ends. Germline V gene sequence: CDR1 DFQATT, CDR2 SNEGSKA (reference sequence). The CDR3 loop reads CSARVGFSTDTQYF. The CDR3 DNA reads as TGCAGTGCTAGAGTAGGCTTTAGCACAGATACGCAGTATTTT.

This clonotype was observed a handful of times. This rearrangement joins TRBV12-3 or TRBV12-4 to TRBJ1-2, with 7 bases that match TRBD1. The V segment lost 3 bases and the J segment 6 bases; nucleotides outside the gene matches: 13. This CDR3 has 16 residues. The CDR3 protein is CASSFGLGTEPHGYTF. As DNA, the CDR3 is TGTGCCAGCAGTTTTGGGCTCGGGACAGAACCCCATGGCTACACCTTC.